These 18 T cell receptor beta chains originate from one sample sequenced in a study of CD8 T cells in Susac syndrome. About 0.5 to 1 ug RNA was reverse transcribed with random hexamers. MiXCR, run by TCRdb on the immunoSEQ multiplex PCR reads, gives a single entry per CDR3 protein. The profile shows 300,000 to 350,000 distinct CDR3 sequences, roughly 94% of them singletons. Material for sequencing was CD4+ T cells from PBMCs. The receptor source for this set is a human donor with multiple sclerosis.

This chain joins TRBV7-9 and TRBJ1-2; no reliable D call. V lost 2 bases to trimming and J lost 1 base, with 17 bases between them. There are 17 residues in the CDR3. CDR1 SEHNR and CDR2 FQNEAQ come from the germline V gene (reference sequence). CDR3 region: CASSLPRTAMVNYGYTF. As DNA, the CDR3 is TGTGCCAGCAGCTTACCCCGGACGGCAATGGTTAACTATGGCTACACCTTC. Together with reference TRBV7-9 and TRBJ1-2, the CDR3 gives the full variable domain: DTGVSQNPRHKITKRGQNVTFRCDPISEHNRLYWYRQTLGQGPEFLTYFQNEAQLEKSRLLSDRFSAERPKGSFSTLEIQRTEQGDSAMYLCASSLPRTAMVNYGYTFGSGTRLTVV.

CDR3 sequence: CSARLLGGPLGEQYF. CDR3 in DNA: TGCAGTGCTAGACTTTTGGGGGGGCCTCTCGGGGAGCAGTACTTC. This sequence joins TRBV20-1 and TRBJ2-7; D is perhaps TRBD2 (7 bases). V dropped 2 bases and J dropped 7 bases, with 21 bases sitting between them. In germline, CDR1 is DFQATT, CDR2 SNEGSKA (reference sequence). This CDR3 is 15 amino acids long.

The CDR3 sequence: CASSFIVGQETQYF. CDR3 bases: TGCGCCAGCAGCTTTATCGTGGGCCAAGAGACCCAGTACTTC. This chain connects TRBV5-1 to TRBJ2-5; D ambiguous. The CDR3 runs 14 residues. Between the trimmed V and J ends, which lost 2 bases and 1 base, there was a span of 9 bases. The V gene's germline CDR1 is SGHRS and CDR2 YFSETQ.

The DNA of the CDR3 is TGTGCCAGCAGTGAACGAAAACGGGAGCAGTTCTTC. As protein: CASSERKREQFF. The chain has TRBV25-1 and TRBJ2-1; D remains ambiguous. Germline CDR1 and CDR2: MGHDK and SYGVNS. V gave up 2 bases and J gave up 10 bases, with 9 bases separating them. This CDR3 is 12 amino acids long.

The CDR3 sequence: CAISESNGRDGVQYF. The CDR3 coding sequence is TGTGCCATCAGTGAGTCTAACGGTCGGGACGGGGTTCAGTACTTC. The V and J genes are TRBV10-3 and TRBJ2-4; possibly TRBD1 or TRBD2 for D (5 bases each). The germline V and J ends were trimmed by 0 bases and 11 bases, with 17 bases remaining between them. The germline gives CDR1 ENHRY, CDR2 SYGVKD. The CDR3 has 15 residues.

The rearrangement links TRBV19 to TRBJ2-5; possibly TRBD2 for D (7 bases). This CDR3 contains 15 residues. From germline, CDR1 is LNHDA and CDR2 SQIVND (reference sequence). V was trimmed by 3 bases and J by 5 bases, leaving 16 bases between them. The CDR3 DNA sequence: TGTGCCAGTAGTATGCGGCTAGGGGGGGTTGAGACCCAGTACTTC. Protein product: CASSMRLGGVETQYF.

The CDR3 DNA reads TGTGCCAGCAGTGCCTGGGACAGCCCGAATTCACCCCTCCACTTT. Its protein product is CASSAWDSPNSPLHF. V gene TRBV12-3 or TRBV12-4 combines with J gene TRBJ1-6; TRBD1 aligns across 7 bases. With V trimmed by 5 bases and J by 7 bases, 8 bases remained unmatched. The CDR3 extends over 15 amino acids.

V is TRBV15 and J is TRBJ2-3, with 9 nucleotides matching TRBD2. Trimming at V came to 3 bases and at J to 0 bases, leaving 7 bases not matched to a gene. CDR3 length: 17 residues. The germline gives CDR1 LNHNV, CDR2 YYDKDF (reference sequence). CDR3 region: CATSRPRGGPSTDTQYF. CDR3 sequence (DNA): TGTGCCACCAGCAGGCCGCGGGGGGGGCCTAGCACAGATACGCAGTATTTT.

This sequence joins TRBV19 and TRBJ1-5; 7 positions agree with TRBD1. Germline CDR1 LNHDA, CDR2 SQIVND (reference sequence). After removal of 7 bases from V and 7 bases from J, the junction contained 7 bases not matched to a gene. The CDR3 sequence is 13 residues long. CDR3 in amino acids: CASTSDRRQPQHF. The DNA of the CDR3 is TGTGCCAGTACCTCGGACAGGCGACAGCCCCAGCATTTT. Drawing the rest from reference TRBV19 and TRBJ1-5, the complete variable domain is DGGITQSPKYLFRKEGQNVTLSCEQNLNHDAMYWYRQDPGQGLRLIYYSQIVNDFQKGDIAEGYSVSREKKESFPLTVTSAQKNPTAFYLCASTSDRRQPQHFGDGTRLSIL.

The chain couples TRBV12-2 to TRBJ1-5. TRBV12-2 is termed a pseudogene. The CDR3 is made up of 15 amino acids. The CDR3 DNA reads as TGTGCAAGTCGCTTAGGCGATCCTAGCAATCAGCCCCAGCATTTT. Its translation is CASRLGDPSNQPQHF.

This chain connects TRBV20-1 to TRBJ2-5; 9 bases are shared with TRBD2. Germline V gene sequence: CDR1 DFQATT, CDR2 SNEGSKA (reference sequence). With 0 bases clipped from V and 5 bases from J, the junction kept 13 bases outside the gene matches. The CDR3 loop spans 17 amino acids. CDR3 DNA sequence: TGCAGTGCTAGAGACTACGGAGTAGCGGGAGTTCAGGAGACCCAGTACTTC. It codes for CSARDYGVAGVQETQYF.

The chain joins TRBV29-1 to TRBJ1-5; D remains unclear. Germline-derived CDR1 and CDR2 are SQVTM and ANQGSEA. Trimming removed 6 bases at V and 6 bases at J, with 15 bases between. The CDR3 spans 13 residues. In DNA, the CDR3 is TGCAGCGTAGAAAACGGGATCGGTCAGCCCCAGCATTTT. Its translation is CSVENGIGQPQHF. The whole variable domain, filled in from reference TRBV29-1 and TRBJ1-5, reads SAVISQKPSRDICQRGTSLTIQCQVDSQVTMMFWYRQQPGQSLTLIATANQGSEATYESGFVIDKFPISRPNLTFSTLTVSNMSPEDSSIYLCSVENGIGQPQHFGDGTRLSIL.

V and J are TRBV6-1 and TRBJ2-6, with D uncertain. Germline loops: CDR1 MNHNS, CDR2 SASEGT. The CDR3 runs 15 residues. Deletions cut 4 bases from V and 4 bases from J, with 11 bases between. The CDR3, as DNA: TGTGCCAGCAGTGGTTTGTTGGACGGGGCCAACGTCCTGACTTTC. Its translation is CASSGLLDGANVLTF.

V gene TRBV19 combines with J gene TRBJ1-5; 12 bases fit TRBD1. Germline-derived CDR1 and CDR2 are LNHDA and SQIVND (reference sequence). The CDR3 has 16 residues. The trim removed 9 bases at V and 0 bases at J, leaving 6 bases unmatched. CDR3 loop: CASGTGGAYSNQPQHF. Written as DNA, the CDR3 is TGTGCCAGCGGGACAGGGGGCGCGTATAGCAATCAGCCCCAGCATTTT.

This chain uses TRBV30 with TRBJ2-7, with 9 bases fitting TRBD1. Germline CDR1 GTSNPN, CDR2 SVGIG (reference sequence). The CDR3 spans 17 residues. Trimming cost V 1 base and J 2 bases; bases outside gene matches: 12. The DNA of the CDR3 is TGTGCCTGGAGTGAACATAGGGCCCGGGACAGGGCCTACGAGCAGTACTTC. Translating gives CAWSEHRARDRAYEQYF.

V gene TRBV7-9 combines with J gene TRBJ1-2, with D uncertain. V lost 5 bases and J 7 bases, leaving 14 bases between the germline ends. This CDR3 region has 13 residues. CDR1 and CDR2 from the germline V gene are SEHNR and FQNEAQ (reference sequence). CDR3 bases: TGTGCCAGCAGCCCGGGCCTTATGGGTGGCTACACCTTC. Translating gives CASSPGLMGGYTF.

V gene TRBV30 combines with J gene TRBJ1-2, with a possible D match to TRBD1 (6 bases). The CDR3 is made up of 15 amino acids. Germline CDR1 is GTSNPN and CDR2 is SVGIG (reference sequence). Trimming left V 2 bases short and J 6 bases short, with 19 bases between. The CDR3 reads CAWSFAGDGVDGYTF. CDR3 bases: TGTGCCTGGAGTTTTGCAGGGGACGGAGTGGATGGCTACACCTTC.

The CDR3 DNA sequence: TGTGCCAGCAGCACCCCCGGCGGGGGACTCTCTGGGGCCAACGTCCTGACTTTC. Translated, it gives CASSTPGGGLSGANVLTF. The chain combines TRBV7-9 with TRBJ2-6; 7 bases line up with TRBD2. CDR1 and CDR2 (germline): SEHNR, FQNEAQ (reference sequence). The junction had 10 bases not matched to a gene; V was cut back by 5 bases and J by 0 bases. The CDR3 loop spans 18 amino acids.